The 17 T cell receptor beta chains reported below all come from one sample, sequenced in a study of blood T cell repertoires in COVID-19. Sequencing was performed with immunoSEQ multiplex PCR; in TCRdb, only in-frame clones are kept and a portion is missing. The table includes some 200,000 clones, just over 85% detected once. The sequenced sample consisted of peripheral blood. These receptors were collected from an elderly man with acute or convalescent COVID-19.

The gene calls are TRBV5-4 and TRBJ2-1, with D hard to call. V dropped 0 bases and J dropped 2 bases, with 12 bases sitting between them. From germline, CDR1 is SGHNT and CDR2 YYREEE (reference sequence). CDR3 size: 16 residues. The CDR3 DNA reads TGTGCCAGCAGCTTGGCTCCTCAGACAACCTACAATGAGCAGTTCTTC. This translates into CASSLAPQTTYNEQFF. Combining the CDR3 with reference TRBV5-4 and TRBJ2-1 gives the whole variable domain ETGVTQSPTHLIKTRGQQVTLRCSSQSGHNTVSWYQQALGQGPQFIFQYYREEENGRGNFPPRFSGLQFPNYSSELNVNALELDDSALYLCASSLAPQTTYNEQFFGPGTRLTVL.

The V gene is TRBV7-2, the J gene TRBJ2-2; 7 bases fit TRBD2. J was trimmed by 0 bases and V by 7 bases; bases with no gene match: 5. Germline V gene sequence: CDR1 SGHTA, CDR2 FQGNSA. The CDR3 has 15 amino acids. The CDR3 region has the DNA TGTGCCAGCACCCTAGGGAGGGCGAACACCGGGGAGCTGTTTTTT. This gives the protein CASTLGRANTGELFF.

The chain couples TRBV6-2 or TRBV6-3 to TRBJ1-5; D ambiguous. From germline, CDR1 is MNHEY and CDR2 SVGEGT. The CDR3 length is 15 residues. Trimming pared 6 bases from V and 0 bases from J, leaving 12 bases between. The CDR3 region has the DNA TGTGCCAGCAGCCCACAATCCAATAGCAATCAGCCCCAGCATTTT. Its translation: CASSPQSNSNQPQHF.

The CDR3 region is CASSPWTSGRPGEQFF. CDR3 DNA sequence: TGTGCCAGCAGCCCCTGGACTAGCGGGAGGCCCGGTGAGCAGTTCTTC. This sequence joins TRBV5-4 and TRBJ2-1; 14 bases fit TRBD2. CDR1 and CDR2 from the germline V gene are SGHNT and YYREEE (reference sequence). After removal of 4 bases from V and 9 bases from J, the junction contained 9 bases not matched to a gene. CDR3 size: 16 residues.

The chain is built from TRBV12-3 or TRBV12-4 and TRBJ1-1; D gene unclear. The ends were cut back, 5 bases at V and 5 bases at J, with 9 bases in the middle. There are 12 residues in the CDR3. The CDR3 DNA follows: TGTGCCAGCAGTCCCCAGGCGACTGAAGCTTTCTTT. Translating it yields CASSPQATEAFF.

The chain has TRBV6-1 and TRBJ1-1; the D gene is possibly TRBD1 (5 bases). Germline V lookup: CDR1 MNHNS, CDR2 SASEGT. The germline V and J ends were trimmed by 1 base and 4 bases, with 10 bases remaining between them. The CDR3 spans 14 residues. CDR3 in amino acids: CASSEGKGFTEAFF. The DNA for the CDR3 is TGTGCCAGCAGTGAAGGGAAGGGGTTCACTGAAGCTTTCTTT.

This clone showed up just once. The chain uses TRBV2 and TRBJ1-5, with 7 bases identical to TRBD1. Per germline, CDR1 SNHLY and CDR2 FYNNEI. The CDR3 is 15 amino acids. With V trimmed by 7 bases and J by 3 bases, 9 bases remained unmatched. The CDR3 region is CASNTQGNSNQPQHF. For the CDR3, the DNA is TGTGCCAGCAATACACAGGGGAATTCCAATCAGCCCCAGCATTTT. Using reference TRBV2 and TRBJ1-5 for the parts outside the CDR3, the full variable domain is EPEVTQTPSHQVTQMGQEVILRCVPISNHLYFYWYRQILGQKVEFLVSFYNNEISEKSEIFDDQFSVERPDGSNFTLKIRSTKLEDSAMYFCASNTQGNSNQPQHFGDGTRLSIL.

This chain joins TRBV25-1 and TRBJ2-1; 7 bases match TRBD2. This CDR3 is built from 16 residues. Unmatched junction bases numbered 11, after V lost 4 bases and J lost 5 bases. Looked up from germline, CDR1 is MGHDK and CDR2 is SYGVNS. CDR3 sequence reads: CASSGWGGLPDNEQFF. CDR3 DNA sequence: TGTGCCAGCAGTGGTTGGGGGGGACTCCCTGACAATGAGCAGTTCTTC. Supplemented by reference TRBV25-1 and TRBJ2-1, the full variable domain reads EADIYQTPRYLVIGTGKKITLECSQTMGHDKMYWYQQDPGMELHLIHYSYGVNSTEKGDLSSESTVSRIRTEHFPLTLESARPSHTSQYLCASSGWGGLPDNEQFFGPGTRLTVL.

This sequence joins TRBV5-4 and TRBJ1-2; a weak D match, TRBD1 (6 bases). Germline V gene sequence: CDR1 SGHNT, CDR2 YYREEE (reference sequence). There are 15 residues in the CDR3. V was pared by 3 bases and J by 1 base, with 13 bases between. CDR3 loop: CASSSGQQINYGYTF. CDR3 sequence (DNA): TGTGCCAGCAGCTCAGGACAGCAGATTAACTATGGCTACACCTTC. The full variable domain, completed using reference TRBV5-4 and TRBJ1-2, is ETGVTQSPTHLIKTRGQQVTLRCSSQSGHNTVSWYQQALGQGPQFIFQYYREEENGRGNFPPRFSGLQFPNYSSELNVNALELDDSALYLCASSSGQQINYGYTFGSGTRLTVV.

The chain uses TRBV6-5 and TRBJ1-6; D is perhaps TRBD1 (5 bases). Germline V gene lookup returns CDR1 MNHEY and CDR2 SVGAGI. The CDR3 is made up of 15 amino acids. V was trimmed by 3 bases and J by 5 bases, leaving 11 bases between them. The CDR3 loop reads CASSYYAGNNSPLHF. CDR3 bases: TGTGCCAGCAGTTATTATGCAGGGAATAATTCACCCCTCCACTTT.

The J gene is TRBJ1-3, the V gene TRBV10-3; TRBD1 is a possible D gene (5 bases). Trimming pared 9 bases from V and 0 bases from J, leaving 9 bases between. The CDR3 has 13 amino acids. Germline values: CDR1 ENHRY, CDR2 SYGVKD. The DNA for the CDR3 is TGTGCCATACGGACATCCTCTGGAAACACCATATATTTT. This codes for CAIRTSSGNTIYF.

V usage is TRBV6-2 or TRBV6-3 and J usage is TRBJ2-1; 7 bases agree with TRBD1. Germline V gene data show CDR1 as MNHEY and CDR2 as SVGEGT. J was trimmed by 2 bases and V by 3 bases; bases with no gene match: 4. The CDR3 consists of 15 residues. DNA of the CDR3: TGTGCCAGCAGTTATCAGGGACAGACCTACAATGAGCAGTTCTTC. It specifies CASSYQGQTYNEQFF.

This clone has a handful of counts. The CDR3 here is CASSSGGYNEQFF. CDR3 coding DNA: TGTGCCAGCTCAAGCGGGGGTTACAATGAGCAGTTCTTC. V is TRBV28 and J is TRBJ2-1; 8 bases match TRBD2. The CDR3 is 13 residues long. V lost 8 bases and J lost 4; bases outside the gene matches: 4. Germline CDR1 MDHEN, CDR2 SYDVKM. Full variable domain (missing parts from reference TRBV28 and TRBJ2-1): DVKVTQSSRYLVKRTGEKVFLECVQDMDHENMFWYRQDPGLGLRLIYFSYDVKMKEKGDIPEGYSVSREKKERFSLILESASTNQTSMYLCASSSGGYNEQFFGPGTRLTVL.

The chain combines TRBV11-3 with TRBJ2-7, with a weak D call TRBD2 (6 bases). V lost 5 bases and J lost 3, with 11 bases in between. The CDR3 length is 13 residues. Germline V gene lookup returns CDR1 SGHNT and CDR2 YENEEA. The CDR3 here is CASSKHGSYEQYV. CDR3 bases: TGTGCCAGCAGCAAACACGGGAGCTACGAGCAGTACGTC.

DNA for the CDR3: TGTGCCAGCAGGGAGGACAGGTTGTCCTACGAGCAGTACTTC. Its translation: CASREDRLSYEQYF. The genes are TRBV6-5 and TRBJ2-7; TRBD1 matches at 7 bases. The CDR3 is 14 residues long. Trimming at V came to 6 bases and at J to 1 base, leaving 6 bases not matched to a gene. The germline CDR1 and CDR2 sequences are MNHEY and SVGAGI.

This chain uses TRBV25-1 with TRBJ2-7; 7 nucleotides align to TRBD1. Germline CDR1 MGHDK, CDR2 SYGVNS. V was pared by 4 bases and J by 3 bases, with 12 bases of the junction left unmatched. This CDR3 has 16 amino acids. The DNA for the CDR3 is TGTGCCAGCAGTGCCGGTCAGACAGGGAATTTCTACGAGCAGTACTTC. This sequence encodes CASSAGQTGNFYEQYF.

The chain joins TRBV7-9 to TRBJ2-7; 8 nucleotides match TRBD2. J gave up 1 base and V 3 bases, and 8 bases lay outside the gene matches. The CDR3 sequence is 16 residues long. The germline V gene has CDR1 SEHNR and CDR2 FQNEAQ (reference sequence). The CDR3 reads CASSFYEERGSYEQYF. The CDR3 DNA reads TGTGCCAGCAGCTTCTATGAGGAGCGGGGGTCCTACGAGCAGTACTTC.